These 31 T cell receptor beta chains were all obtained from the same sample, sequenced in a study of OX40 agonist ivuxolimab in advanced cancers. Profiled with immunoSEQ multiplex PCR; TCRdb holds only in-frame clones, not every one. This sample has tens of thousands of clones, with about 85% found just once. Sequencing used CD4+ or CD8+ T cells sorted from blood, obtained in a trial of the OX40 agonist ivuxolimab. The receptor source for this set is an adult with an advanced solid tumor such as melanoma, head and neck, liver or kidney cancer.

A single count supports this clone. V and J are TRBV5-1 and TRBJ1-1; no firm D call. The CDR3 covers 15 residues. In germline, CDR1 is SGHRS, CDR2 YFSETQ. Trimming cost V 4 bases and J 0 bases, with 13 bases left between them. The CDR3 DNA reads TGCGCCAGCAGCGTAAACCCATCCATGAACACTGAAGCTTTCTTT. Translated: CASSVNPSMNTEAFF.

The chain couples TRBV18 to TRBJ2-7; the D call may be TRBD1 or TRBD2 (5 bases each). Germline V gives CDR1 KGHSH, CDR2 LQKENI. The CDR3 has 15 residues. V lost 3 bases to trimming and J lost 1 base, with 13 bases between them. CDR3 region: CASSPGTGQSYEQYF. The CDR3 region has the DNA TGTGCCAGCTCACCGGGGACGGGCCAGTCCTACGAGCAGTACTTC.

CDR3 bases: TGTGCCAGTAGTACCCAGACTAGCGGGAGCGATGAGCAGTTCTTC. Its protein product is CASSTQTSGSDEQFF. This chain uses TRBV19 with TRBJ2-1, with 12 bases aligning to TRBD2. J lost 8 bases, V lost 4 bases, and 6 bases had no gene match. Germline V gives CDR1 LNHDA, CDR2 SQIVND (reference sequence). CDR3 length: 15 amino acids. The complete variable domain, with remaining parts taken from reference TRBV19 and TRBJ2-1, reads DGGITQSPKYLFRKEGQNVTLSCEQNLNHDAMYWYRQDPGQGLRLIYYSQIVNDFQKGDIAEGYSVSREKKESFPLTVTSAQKNPTAFYLCASSTQTSGSDEQFFGPGTRLTVL.

The V call is TRBV18, the J call TRBJ1-3; D is perhaps TRBD1 (6 bases). Between the trimmed V and J ends, which lost 3 bases and 0 bases, there was a span of 18 bases. The CDR3 totals 18 residues. CDR1 and CDR2 (germline): KGHSH, LQKENI. CDR3 in DNA: TGTGCCAGCTCACCGGTGAAAGGCCAGGGGAACTCTGGAAACACCATATATTTT. Its protein product is CASSPVKGQGNSGNTIYF.

V and J are TRBV30 and TRBJ1-5; D is possibly TRBD1 (5 bases). CDR3 size: 13 residues. V shed 2 bases and J shed 6 bases, with 11 bases lying between them. The germline V gene encodes CDR1 GTSNPN and CDR2 SVGIG (reference sequence). DNA for the CDR3: TGTGCCTGGAGTAATGGAGGGGTTCAGCCCCAGCATTTT. Amino acid sequence: CAWSNGGVQPQHF.

The genes are TRBV21-1 and TRBJ2-4; no check of the table's D call, TRBD2, against the DNA was made. TRBV21-1 is a known pseudogene. The CDR3 extends over 15 amino acids. CDR3 residues: CASSLRGEAKNIQYF. The DNA of the CDR3 is TGTGCCAGCAGCCTCCGCGGCGAGGCCAAAAACATTCAGTACTTC.

V is TRBV5-6 and J is TRBJ1-1; 7 positions match TRBD1. Unmatched junction bases numbered 13, after V lost 3 bases and J lost 5 bases. The CDR3 runs 16 residues. CDR1 and CDR2 from the germline V gene are SGHDT and YYEEEE. Written as DNA, the CDR3 is TGTGCCAGCAGCTCTCTGGTTAGGGGGCGAAAGACTGAAGCTTTCTTT. It translates to CASSSLVRGRKTEAFF. The whole variable domain, filled in from reference TRBV5-6 and TRBJ1-1, reads DAGVTQSPTHLIKTRGQQVTLRCSPKSGHDTVSWYQQALGQGPQFIFQYYEEEERQRGNFPDRFSGHQFPNYSSELNVNALLLGDSALYLCASSSLVRGRKTEAFFGQGTRLTVV.

This clone was seen more than once but under ten times. The germline gene is not matched at one end of the junction; a read error may be the cause. The chain carries TRBV30 and TRBJ2-3, with 7 positions matching TRBD2. The CDR3 has 14 residues. Germline CDR1 reads GTSNPN; CDR2 reads SVGIG (reference sequence). The CDR3 DNA reads as TGTGCCTGGAGTGTTTCGGGAATTATGGCTAGCGGTAATTTT. It yields the protein CAWSVSGIMASGNF.

Only one count was recorded for this clone. The chain recombines TRBV5-4 with TRBJ2-2; 10 bases line up with TRBD2. Germline V gives CDR1 SGHNT, CDR2 YYREEE (reference sequence). Germline trimming cut 0 bases from V and 7 bases from J; bases unmatched to any gene: 6. The CDR3 runs to 16 residues. This CDR3 reads CASSLGTSGLLGELFF. The CDR3 coding sequence is TGTGCCAGCAGCTTGGGGACTAGCGGTCTCCTCGGGGAGCTGTTTTTT. The variable domain in full, with the rest retrieved from reference TRBV5-4 and TRBJ2-2, is ETGVTQSPTHLIKTRGQQVTLRCSSQSGHNTVSWYQQALGQGPQFIFQYYREEENGRGNFPPRFSGLQFPNYSSELNVNALELDDSALYLCASSLGTSGLLGELFFGEGSRLTVL.

This chain uses TRBV30 with TRBJ2-7; 8 nucleotides match TRBD2. The CDR3 contains 14 residues. Looked up from germline, CDR1 is GTSNPN and CDR2 is SVGIG (reference sequence). J lost 6 bases, V lost 3 bases, and 10 bases had no gene match. The CDR3 reads CAWSFGRALFEQYF. In DNA, the CDR3 is TGTGCCTGGAGCTTCGGGAGGGCCTTATTCGAGCAGTACTTC.

The chain has TRBV19 and TRBJ2-3, with 8 bases fitting TRBD2. The V gene end was trimmed by 7 bases and the J gene end by 9 bases; junction bases not matched to a gene: 21. The CDR3 contains 17 residues. Germline V lookup: CDR1 LNHDA, CDR2 SQIVND (reference sequence). CDR3 in DNA: TGTGCCAGTACCCTGGATTCAGGACTAGCTTCGGGGTACACGCAGTATTTT. Its translation is CASTLDSGLASGYTQYF.

The rearrangement links TRBV7-8 to TRBJ2-7; no clear D gene. The germline gives CDR1 SGHVS, CDR2 FQNEAQ. V was cut by 5 bases and J by 3 bases, with 8 bases left in between. CDR3 length equals 12 residues. DNA of the CDR3: TGTGCCAGCAGCCATGAAGGCTACGAGCAGTACTTC. It yields the protein CASSHEGYEQYF. The full variable domain, in which reference TRBV7-8 and TRBJ2-7 provide the parts outside the CDR3, is GAGVSQSPRYKVAKRGQDVALRCDPISGHVSLFWYQQALGQGPEFLTYFQNEAQLDKSGLPSDRFFAERPEGSVSTLKIQRTQQEDSAVYLCASSHEGYEQYFGPGTRLTVT.

The chain links TRBV6-6 to TRBJ1-2, with D tentatively TRBD1 (6 bases). CDR3 length: 13 residues. V lost 4 bases to trimming and J lost 8 bases, with 14 bases between them. CDR1 and CDR2 (germline): MNHNY, SVGAGI (reference sequence). The CDR3 reads CASSWGGVLGYTF. CDR3 in DNA: TGTGCCAGCAGTTGGGGGGGCGTACTGGGCTACACCTTC.

The chain has TRBV5-6 and TRBJ2-1, with D unclear. The germline V gene encodes CDR1 SGHDT and CDR2 YYEEEE. This CDR3 is 12 amino acids long. Trimming removed 4 bases at V and 9 bases at J, with 11 bases between. CDR3 nucleotide sequence: TGTGCCAGCAGCAGAACTCCGGGTGAGCAGTTCTTC. The encoded protein is CASSRTPGEQFF.

The V gene is TRBV5-1, the J gene TRBJ2-5, with a tentative D call TRBD1 (5 bases). This CDR3 is built from 15 residues. The germline V and J ends were trimmed by 0 bases and 2 bases, with 11 bases remaining between them. CDR1 is SGHRS and CDR2 is YFSETQ in the germline V gene. CDR3 residues: CASSLALTAQETQYF. The CDR3 DNA is TGCGCCAGCAGCTTGGCCTTGACAGCTCAAGAGACCCAGTACTTC.

The rearrangement joins TRBV5-5 to TRBJ2-3; the match to TRBD1 covers 7 bases. In germline, CDR1 is SGHKS, CDR2 YYEKEE (reference sequence). This CDR3 region has 15 residues. After removal of 4 bases from V and 5 bases from J, the junction contained 10 bases not matched to a gene. This chain's CDR3 is CASSLGTAGQDTQYF. DNA of the CDR3: TGTGCCAGCAGCCTCGGGACAGCCGGTCAAGATACGCAGTATTTT.

This chain connects TRBV7-9 to TRBJ1-4; 8 bases are shared with TRBD1. J lost 0 bases, V lost 3 bases, and 3 bases had no gene match. Looked up from germline, CDR1 is SEHNR and CDR2 is FQNEAQ (reference sequence). This CDR3 contains 16 residues. The CDR3 DNA sequence: TGTGCCAGCAGCTTCCAGGGGGCGGCAACTAATGAAAAACTGTTTTTT. Protein sequence: CASSFQGAATNEKLFF.

The chain uses TRBV6-1 and TRBJ2-7; 10 bases match TRBD2. There are 14 residues in the CDR3. Trimming at V came to 10 bases and at J to 2 bases, leaving 8 bases not matched to a gene. The germline CDR1 and CDR2 sequences are MNHNS and SASEGT. The CDR3 region has the DNA TGTGCCACCCTTACTAGCGGGAACCCCTACGAGCAGTACTTC. Translation gives CATLTSGNPYEQYF.

This chain connects TRBV10-3 to TRBJ1-1; no definite D call. Germline V lookup: CDR1 ENHRY, CDR2 SYGVKD. Trimming pared 7 bases from V and 1 base from J, leaving 10 bases between. The CDR3 extends over 13 amino acids. The CDR3 protein is CAITATPNTEAFF. The CDR3 DNA sequence: TGTGCCATCACGGCGACACCGAACACTGAAGCTTTCTTT.

This chain joins TRBV30 and TRBJ1-6; 9 nucleotides line up with TRBD1. Germline lookup yields CDR1 GTSNPN and CDR2 SVGIG (reference sequence). CDR3 length equals 15 residues. Unmatched junction bases numbered 10, after V lost 3 bases and J lost 10 bases. The CDR3 region has the DNA TGTGCCTGGAGGGTGGAGGGACAGGGATACTCACCCCTCCACTTT. Protein sequence: CAWRVEGQGYSPLHF. The variable domain in full, completed from reference TRBV30 and TRBJ1-6, reads SQTIHQWPATLVQPVGSPLSLECTVEGTSNPNLYWYRQAAGRGLQLLFYSVGIGQISSEVPQNLSASRPQDRQFILSSKKLLLSDSGFYLCAWRVEGQGYSPLHFGNGTRLTVT.

The chain is built from TRBV6-6 and TRBJ2-7; 11 bases agree with TRBD2. The V segment lost 4 bases and the J segment 5 bases; nucleotides outside the gene matches: 4. CDR1 is MNHNY and CDR2 is SVGAGI in the germline V gene (reference sequence). The CDR3 is 14 amino acids. CDR3: CASSLLAGVDEQYF. CDR3 coding DNA: TGTGCCAGCAGTTTACTAGCGGGAGTGGACGAGCAGTACTTC.

This chain connects TRBV7-2 to TRBJ1-6, with unresolved D. V was trimmed by 3 bases and J by 10 bases, leaving 7 bases between them. The CDR3 is 12 residues long. Germline V lookup: CDR1 SGHTA, CDR2 FQGNSA. CDR3 protein: CASSFGLSPLHF. The CDR3 coding sequence is TGTGCCAGCAGCTTTGGGCTCTCACCCCTCCACTTT.

The V call is TRBV7-3, the J call TRBJ2-3, with 7 bases matching TRBD1. Trimming cost V 6 bases and J 4 bases; bases outside gene matches: 13. CDR3 length: 16 residues. CDR1 is SGHTA, CDR2 FQGTGA, per germline. The CDR3 nucleotides are TGTGCCAGCAGACGAACAGGGACAGCTCAGGCAGATACGCAGTATTTT. Its translation: CASRRTGTAQADTQYF. The full variable domain, in which reference TRBV7-3 and TRBJ2-3 provide the parts outside the CDR3, is GAGVSQTPSNKVTEKGKYVELRCDPISGHTALYWYRQSLGQGPEFLIYFQGTGAADDSGLPNDRFFAVRPEGSVSTLKIQRTERGDSAVYLCASRRTGTAQADTQYFGPGTRLTVL.

The chain links TRBV7-6 to TRBJ2-1, with no clear D. V was cut by 1 base and J by 10 bases, with 8 bases left in between. The germline gives CDR1 SGHVS, CDR2 FNYEAQ. This CDR3 is 12 amino acids long. CDR3 in DNA: TGTGCCAGCAGCTTAGGACGGAAGGAGCAGTTCTTC. It encodes CASSLGRKEQFF.

The chain combines TRBV7-9 with TRBJ2-5; D not certain. Trimming cost V 2 bases and J 1 base, with 5 bases left between them. Germline V gene sequence: CDR1 SEHNR, CDR2 FQNEAQ (reference sequence). CDR3 length equals 13 residues. The CDR3 loop reads CASSLPPQETQYF. CDR3 coding DNA: TGTGCCAGCAGCTTACCCCCCCAAGAGACCCAGTACTTC.

The sample holds one count of this clone. This chain joins TRBV4-3 and TRBJ1-1; 7 bases agree with TRBD1. Germline V gene sequence: CDR1 LGHNA, CDR2 YSLEER. With V trimmed by 3 bases and J by 1 base, 5 bases remained unmatched. This CDR3 is built from 15 residues. The CDR3 coding sequence is TGCGCCAGCAGCCAGTACAGGGGCGCGAACACTGAAGCTTTCTTT. Its protein product is CASSQYRGANTEAFF.

CDR3 bases: TGCGCCAGCAGCCGGAACGACATCCAAGAGACCCAGTACTTC. Residues: CASSRNDIQETQYF. The chain links TRBV4-1 to TRBJ2-5; D is uncertain. V shed 4 bases and J shed 1 base, with 10 bases lying between them. Germline lookup yields CDR1 MGHRA and CDR2 YSYEKL. This CDR3 has 14 amino acids.

The CDR3 spells CASSNPLTGSGEKLFF. The DNA of the CDR3 is TGCGCCAGCAGCAACCCCCTGACAGGGTCGGGTGAAAAACTGTTTTTT. The chain links TRBV5-1 to TRBJ1-4; 7 nucleotides agree with TRBD1. The CDR3 has 16 residues. The V gene end was trimmed by 4 bases and the J gene end by 7 bases; junction bases not matched to a gene: 13. Germline loops: CDR1 SGHRS, CDR2 YFSETQ.

The chain employs TRBV2 and TRBJ2-4, with 9 bases matching TRBD1. This CDR3 region has 16 residues. The germline V gene has CDR1 SNHLY and CDR2 FYNNEI. V dropped 8 bases and J dropped 2; count of bases not matched to a gene: 10. The CDR3: CASRDRALQSKNIQYF. The DNA for the CDR3 is TGTGCCAGCCGGGACAGGGCTCTCCAATCCAAAAACATTCAGTACTTC. Full variable domain (rest looked up from reference TRBV2 and TRBJ2-4): EPEVTQTPSHQVTQMGQEVILRCVPISNHLYFYWYRQILGQKVEFLVSFYNNEISEKSEIFDDQFSVERPDGSNFTLKIRSTKLEDSAMYFCASRDRALQSKNIQYFGAGTRLSVL.

The count of this clone is one. The CDR3 here is CASRFGAGTNYGYTF. In DNA, the CDR3 is TGTGCCAGCAGGTTTGGGGCAGGAACTAACTATGGCTACACCTTC. This chain joins TRBV6-1 and TRBJ1-2, with a tentative D call TRBD1 (5 bases). Germline V CDR1 and CDR2: MNHNS, SASEGT. Trimming removed 6 bases at V and 0 bases at J, with 14 bases between. The length of the CDR3 is 15 residues.

The chain links TRBV10-3 to TRBJ2-7; 7 bases map to TRBD1. The CDR3 spans 17 residues. The trim removed 10 bases at V and 0 bases at J, leaving 18 bases unmatched. CDR1 and CDR2 from the germline V gene are ENHRY and SYGVKD. The CDR3, as DNA: TGTGCCAGCAGCCCCATCCCCAGGACAGGAAGCTCCTACGAGCAGTACTTC. It yields the protein CASSPIPRTGSSYEQYF.